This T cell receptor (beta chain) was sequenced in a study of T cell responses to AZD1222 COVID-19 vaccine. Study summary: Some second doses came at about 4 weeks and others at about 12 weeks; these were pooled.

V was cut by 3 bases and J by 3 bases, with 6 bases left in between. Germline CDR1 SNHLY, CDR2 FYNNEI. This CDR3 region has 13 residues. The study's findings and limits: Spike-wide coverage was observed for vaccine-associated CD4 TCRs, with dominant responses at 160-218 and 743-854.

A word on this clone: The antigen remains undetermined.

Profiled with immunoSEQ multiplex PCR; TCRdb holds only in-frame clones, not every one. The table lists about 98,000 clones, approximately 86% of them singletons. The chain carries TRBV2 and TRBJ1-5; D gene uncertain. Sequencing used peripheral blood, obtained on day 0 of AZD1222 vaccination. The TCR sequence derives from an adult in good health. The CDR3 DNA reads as TGTGCCAGCAGTGAGGTATCCAATCAGCCCCAGCATTTT. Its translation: CASSEVSNQPQHF.